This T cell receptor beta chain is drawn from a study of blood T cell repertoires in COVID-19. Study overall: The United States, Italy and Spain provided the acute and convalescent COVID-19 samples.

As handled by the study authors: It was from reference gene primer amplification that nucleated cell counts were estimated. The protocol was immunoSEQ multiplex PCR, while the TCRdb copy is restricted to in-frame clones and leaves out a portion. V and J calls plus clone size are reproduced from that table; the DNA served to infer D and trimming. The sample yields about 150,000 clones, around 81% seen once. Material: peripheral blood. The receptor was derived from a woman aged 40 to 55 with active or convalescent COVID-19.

The CDR3 region has the DNA TGTGCCAGCAGTCTGACTAGCGGGAGGCTGTCAGATACGCAGTATTTT. Translating gives CASSLTSGRLSDTQYF. This chain uses TRBV6-2 or TRBV6-3 with TRBJ2-3, with 13 bases lining up with TRBD2. Germline CDR1 and CDR2: MNHEY and SVGEGT. This CDR3 has 16 amino acids. Trimming took 5 bases from V and 4 from J; bases not matched to a gene: 6.